The 29 T cell receptor beta chains in this list originate from one sample, sequenced in a study of CD8 T cells in Susac syndrome. Reverse transcription of roughly 0.5 to 1 ug RNA used random hexamers. One entry per CDR3 protein, called by TCRdb with MiXCR from the immunoSEQ multiplex PCR reads. Of 100,000 to 110,000 distinct CDR3 sequences in the sample, about 95% were seen once. Source material: CD8+ T cells from PBMCs. Receptor source: a human donor with Susac syndrome.

J is TRBJ1-5 and V is TRBV10-3; 7 bases line up with TRBD1. Germline V gene sequence: CDR1 ENHRY, CDR2 SYGVKD. With 3 bases clipped from V and 0 bases from J, the junction kept 2 bases outside the gene matches. This CDR3 is built from 15 residues. This chain's CDR3 is CAISETGDSNQPQHF. The CDR3 coding sequence is TGTGCCATCAGTGAAACAGGGGATAGCAATCAGCCCCAGCATTTT.

The rearrangement joins TRBV7-3 to TRBJ2-1; 10 bases line up with TRBD2. The ends lost 4 bases at V and 10 bases at J; junction bases unmatched: 10. The CDR3 has 15 residues. Germline V CDR1 and CDR2: SGHTA, FQGTGA. Here the CDR3 reads CASSSPSGGAHEQFF. The CDR3 DNA sequence: TGTGCCAGCAGCTCCCCGAGCGGGGGGGCCCACGAGCAGTTCTTC.

The V call is TRBV4-1, the J call TRBJ1-1; D might be TRBD1 (5 bases). V lost 4 bases to trimming and J lost 8 bases, with 20 bases between them. The CDR3 covers 15 residues. Germline V gene data show CDR1 as MGHRA and CDR2 as YSYEKL. CDR3 residues: CASSPEGLGGFEAFF. The CDR3 coding sequence is TGCGCCAGCAGCCCCGAAGGCCTGGGGGGATTCGAAGCTTTCTTT.

The gene calls are TRBV5-6 and TRBJ2-1, with TRBD1 matching over 8 bases. This CDR3 is built from 16 residues. CDR1 is SGHDT, CDR2 YYEEEE, per germline. V was pared by 3 bases and J by 2 bases, with 7 bases of the junction left unmatched. CDR3 coding DNA: TGTGCCAGCAGCTGGGTGACAGGGGACCCCTACAATGAGCAGTTCTTC. Translating it yields CASSWVTGDPYNEQFF.

The chain joins TRBV28 to TRBJ2-7, with TRBD2 matching 9 bases. CDR1 MDHEN and CDR2 SYDVKM come from the germline V gene. V lost 3 bases, J lost 3 bases, and 3 bases stayed unmatched. The CDR3 has 14 residues. The CDR3 here is CASSFLTSGYEQYF. The CDR3 nucleotides read TGTGCCAGCAGTTTTTTGACTAGCGGCTACGAGCAGTACTTC.

The rearrangement uses TRBV29-1 and TRBJ2-1; 9 bases are shared with TRBD1. CDR1 and CDR2 (germline): SQVTM, ANQGSEA. The CDR3 spans 14 residues. J lost 5 bases, V lost 6 bases, and 8 bases had no gene match. The CDR3 reads CSVGDRGANNEQFF. The CDR3 DNA reads as TGCAGCGTCGGCGACAGGGGGGCAAACAATGAGCAGTTCTTC.

The rearrangement joins TRBV5-1 to TRBJ1-3; 7 bases match TRBD1. The V gene's germline CDR1 is SGHRS and CDR2 YFSETQ. Trimming removed 2 bases from V and 4 bases from J; junction bases left unmatched: 3. CDR3 length: 14 amino acids. CDR3 coding DNA: TGCGCCAGCAGCTTTGGGACAGTAGGAAACACCATATATTTT. Its translation is CASSFGTVGNTIYF.

V is TRBV29-1 and J is TRBJ2-7; either TRBD1 or TRBD2 may supply D (5 bases each). Trimming took off 3 bases at V and 3 bases at J, with 12 bases between the two ends. CDR1 is SQVTM, CDR2 ANQGSEA, per germline. CDR3 size: 13 residues. This CDR3 is CSVETGADYEQYF. The CDR3 DNA sequence: TGCAGCGTTGAGACCGGGGCAGACTACGAGCAGTACTTC.

The rearrangement links TRBV28 to TRBJ1-1, with D unresolved. Germline loops: CDR1 MDHEN, CDR2 SYDVKM. V was shortened by 4 bases and J by 1 base, with 16 bases between the two germline ends. The CDR3 sequence is 16 residues long. DNA of the CDR3: TGTGCCAGCAGTTCGCCTTGGGCAGGCCCGAACACTGAAGCTTTCTTT. Its translation: CASSSPWAGPNTEAFF.

The rearrangement joins TRBV29-1 to TRBJ1-1, with 9 bases identical to TRBD1. This CDR3 contains 13 residues. Germline lookup yields CDR1 SQVTM and CDR2 ANQGSEA. V dropped 6 bases and J dropped 6; count of bases not matched to a gene: 8. CDR3 in DNA: TGCAGCGTGCCGGGACAGGGTGTGGCTGAAGCTTTCTTT. Its translation: CSVPGQGVAEAFF.

This chain links TRBV15 with TRBJ2-6; TRBD1 is a possible D gene (6 bases). The germline V gene encodes CDR1 LNHNV and CDR2 YYDKDF (reference sequence). There are 17 residues in the CDR3. V lost 4 bases and J 2 bases, leaving 15 bases between the germline ends. CDR3 in amino acids: CATSILYNRAGANVLTF. Here the CDR3 DNA reads TGTGCCACCAGCATCCTATACAACAGGGCTGGGGCCAACGTCCTGACTTTC.

This rearrangement joins TRBV9 to TRBJ2-5; 8 bases agree with TRBD2. V was clipped by 4 bases and J by 1 base; unmatched bases: 9. The CDR3 loop spans 16 amino acids. Per the germline V gene, CDR1 is SGDLS and CDR2 is YYNGEE. CDR3 protein: CASSPAGEGIQETQYF. The CDR3 DNA reads as TGTGCCAGCAGCCCAGCGGGGGAGGGGATCCAAGAGACCCAGTACTTC.

This chain uses TRBV9 with TRBJ2-6, with D perhaps matching TRBD1 or TRBD2 (5 bases each). CDR3 length: 19 residues. Germline-derived CDR1 and CDR2 are SGDLS and YYNGEE. Trimming removed 4 bases from V and 4 bases from J, with 24 bases in between. The CDR3 sequence is CASSPPLGTAAGGANVLTF. CDR3 nucleotide sequence: TGTGCCAGCAGCCCCCCGCTCGGGACCGCTGCAGGGGGGGCCAACGTCCTGACTTTC.

The rearrangement uses TRBV4-1 and TRBJ2-7; D call uncertain. Germline lookup yields CDR1 MGHRA and CDR2 YSYEKL. V shed 4 bases and J shed 2 bases, with 9 bases lying between them. The CDR3 has 13 residues. The CDR3 coding sequence is TGCGCCAGCAGCCCACCCGGTACCTACGAGCAGTACTTC. Protein product: CASSPPGTYEQYF.

A single count supports this clonotype. The chain couples TRBV20-1 to TRBJ1-1; possibly TRBD1 for D (6 bases). Germline V CDR1 and CDR2: DFQATT, SNEGSKA (reference sequence). This CDR3 has 13 amino acids. Trimming pared 5 bases from V and 1 base from J, leaving 11 bases between. CDR3 nucleotide sequence: TGCAGTGCTTTTACAGGGAAGAACACTGAAGCTTTCTTT. This sequence encodes CSAFTGKNTEAFF.

The gene calls are TRBV6-4 and TRBJ2-1; 7 nucleotides line up with TRBD2. CDR1 MRHNA and CDR2 SNTAGT come from the germline V gene. The CDR3 length is 15 residues. V lost 2 bases and J lost 8; bases outside the gene matches: 9. CDR3 protein: CASSDEGTTGDEQFF. DNA of the CDR3: TGTGCCAGCAGTGACGAGGGGACTACAGGCGATGAGCAGTTCTTC.

The table lists this clonotype with a few counts. This sequence joins TRBV29-1 and TRBJ1-1; D is unclear. This CDR3 has 11 amino acids. Looked up from germline, CDR1 is SQVTM and CDR2 is ANQGSEA. The ends were cut back, 3 bases at V and 3 bases at J, with 5 bases in the middle. DNA for the CDR3: TGCAGCGTTGAGTTGGACACTGAAGCTTTCTTT. It yields the protein CSVELDTEAFF.

The genes are TRBV24-1 and TRBJ1-5; a possible D gene is TRBD1 (6 bases). The CDR3 is 15 residues long. V lost 5 bases, J lost 4 bases, and 14 bases lay in between. Germline values: CDR1 KGHDR, CDR2 SFDVKD. The CDR3 sequence: CATSGSQGMNQPQHF. CDR3 DNA: TGTGCCACCAGTGGCTCACAGGGTATGAATCAGCCCCAGCATTTT.

The chain joins TRBV29-1 to TRBJ1-2, with no clear D. Trimming cost V 3 bases and J 3 bases, with 8 bases left between them. The CDR3 loop spans 12 amino acids. Per germline, CDR1 SQVTM and CDR2 ANQGSEA. Here the CDR3 reads CSVDSGDYGYTF. In DNA, the CDR3 is TGCAGCGTTGATAGCGGTGACTATGGCTACACCTTC.

This clonotype was recorded only once. This chain joins TRBV10-3 and TRBJ1-1; D is possibly TRBD1 (6 bases). V lost 3 bases to trimming and J lost 5 bases, with 16 bases between them. The CDR3 loop spans 15 amino acids. CDR1 is ENHRY, CDR2 SYGVKD, per germline. CDR3 residues: CAISEGGGRITEAFF. The CDR3 DNA reads TGTGCCATCAGTGAAGGTGGGGGGCGAATTACTGAAGCTTTCTTT.

The chain combines TRBV7-2 with TRBJ2-3; D is perhaps TRBD2 (6 bases). Germline V lookup: CDR1 SGHTA, CDR2 FQGNSA. There are 15 residues in the CDR3. Between the trimmed V and J ends, which lost 5 bases and 1 base, there was a span of 13 bases. CDR3 DNA: TGTGCCAGCAGCGAAAGGGGCGGGGGCACAGATACGCAGTATTTT. This codes for CASSERGGGTDTQYF.

The J gene is TRBJ2-2, the V gene TRBV5-1; D is possibly TRBD1 (5 bases). V lost 0 bases and J 6 bases, leaving 15 bases between the germline ends. This CDR3 spans 16 amino acids. CDR1 and CDR2 from the germline V gene are SGHRS and YFSETQ. The DNA for the CDR3 is TGCGCCAGCAGCTTGGGGCCTCAGGGTGTTCCCGGGGAGCTGTTTTTT. This codes for CASSLGPQGVPGELFF.

The chain has TRBV9 and TRBJ2-1; D is uncertain. Germline V CDR1 and CDR2: SGDLS, YYNGEE. This CDR3 contains 11 residues. V lost 3 bases and J lost 8, with 6 bases in between. CDR3 in amino acids: CASSGGDEQFF. CDR3 DNA sequence: TGTGCCAGCAGCGGGGGTGATGAGCAGTTCTTC.

The chain combines TRBV20-1 with TRBJ2-7; 12 bases line up with TRBD2. The germline V gene has CDR1 DFQATT and CDR2 SNEGSKA (reference sequence). CDR3 length: 13 amino acids. With 5 bases clipped from V and 3 bases from J, the junction kept 2 bases outside the gene matches. CDR3 sequence reads: CSAETSGSYEQYF. The DNA for the CDR3 is TGCAGTGCTGAGACTAGCGGGAGCTACGAGCAGTACTTC.

The chain combines TRBV9 with TRBJ2-7; possibly TRBD2 for D (6 bases). Deletions cut 0 bases from V and 6 bases from J, with 16 bases between. Germline assignment: CDR1 SGDLS and CDR2 YYNGEE. The CDR3 sequence is 15 residues long. CDR3 loop: CASSVASGSMGEQYF. CDR3 nucleotides: TGTGCCAGCAGCGTAGCCTCCGGGAGCATGGGCGAGCAGTACTTC.

J is TRBJ2-5 and V is TRBV3-1, with a weak D call TRBD2 (5 bases). The CDR3 totals 14 residues. Germline CDR1 and CDR2: LGHDT and YNNKEL (reference sequence). Trimming took off 4 bases at V and 3 bases at J, with 12 bases between the two ends. Here the CDR3 reads CASSPSGIKETQYF. DNA of the CDR3: TGTGCCAGCAGCCCATCCGGGATTAAAGAGACCCAGTACTTC.

This chain joins TRBV15 and TRBJ2-7; D is unresolved. From germline, CDR1 is LNHNV and CDR2 YYDKDF (reference sequence). The CDR3 sequence is 15 residues long. Trimming stripped 6 bases from V and 0 bases from J, with 15 bases between. The DNA for the CDR3 is TGTGCCACCAGTCAAGATGGATCGAGCTCCTACGAGCAGTACTTC. Residues: CATSQDGSSSYEQYF.

The CDR3 loop reads CSAGTSGRAETQYF. The CDR3 DNA sequence: TGCAGTGCGGGGACTAGCGGGAGAGCGGAGACCCAGTACTTC. The V gene is TRBV20-1, the J gene TRBJ2-5; 14 nucleotides match TRBD2. Germline V lookup: CDR1 DFQATT, CDR2 SNEGSKA (reference sequence). The ends lost 6 bases at V and 5 bases at J; junction bases unmatched: 5. The CDR3 extends over 14 amino acids.

In DNA, the CDR3 is TGTGCCAGCAGTCTCTCCGGGACAGTGAACACTGAAGCTTTCTTT. This codes for CASSLSGTVNTEAFF. The V call is TRBV27, the J call TRBJ1-1; TRBD1 aligns across 7 bases. V trimming: 5 bases; J trimming: 0 bases; junction bases outside the gene matches: 6. CDR1 MNHEY and CDR2 SMNVEV come from the germline V gene (reference sequence). The CDR3 sequence is 15 residues long.